Sequencing of this TCR beta chain was carried out in a study of cytomegalovirus exposure and HLA in healthy donors. Background on the study: The use of the same platform for the 90 to 150 validation repertoires and the 600 to 800 first-cohort repertoires was reported by a later analysis. Broader study findings: Per published reports, the classifier diagnosed cytomegalovirus status with high specificity and sensitivity. Cytomegalovirus association was listed for roughly 160 TCR beta chains. Testing in vitro showed a few CMV-associated chains specific for CMV antigens.

In the case of this clone: The antigen is unknown.

TCRdb's copy holds only in-frame clones and misses some; the assay was immunoSEQ multiplex PCR. The table has roughly 250,000 clones, approximately 86% seen once. This CDR3 comprises 16 residues. Germline lookup yields CDR1 MNHEY and CDR2 SMNVEV (reference sequence). V shed 0 bases and J 8 bases; nucleotides not matched to a gene: 12. The sequence came from a woman younger than 45 in good health and CMV-seropositive. The chain has TRBV27 and TRBJ1-2; TRBD1 aligns across 7 bases. Sample: PBMCs. CDR3 sequence: CASSLSSTGALFGYTF. CDR3 DNA: TGTGCCAGCAGTTTATCCTCAACAGGGGCCCTATTCGGCTACACCTTC.